This T cell receptor beta chain was captured in a study of blood T cell repertoires in COVID-19. In the original workflow: Nucleated cell number was recorded as an estimate derived from reference gene primer amplification. Using immunoSEQ multiplex PCR, the repertoire was profiled, and TCRdb retains in-frame clones only, with some absent. V and J calls and clone size are those listed in that table; D and trimming were worked out from the DNA. This sample has 250,000 to 300,000 clones, with about nine tenths found just once. The V gene's germline CDR1 is MDHEN and CDR2 SYDVKM. This CDR3 comprises 14 residues. Trimming removed 8 bases from V and 5 bases from J, with 18 bases in between.

The sequencing sample was made of peripheral blood. The TCR sequence derives from a woman between 25 and 40 years old who had recovered from COVID-19. V usage is TRBV28 and J usage is TRBJ1-1; a possible D gene is TRBD1 (6 bases). The CDR3 sequence is CASSWGGVRTEAFF. The CDR3 bases are TGTGCCAGCTCCTGGGGGGGCGTGAGAACTGAAGCTTTCTTT.